This T cell receptor beta chain was recorded in a study of blood T cells in healthy people across ages (dated by TCRdb to between 2015 and 2016). The study in broad terms: In model experiments, template switching captured about one uniquely barcoded TCR beta cDNA molecule for every two T cells. Donors were grouped into four age groups: young (average roughly 15 years), middle-aged (39), aged (around 56) and long-lived (just over 80). The study analyzed two additional independent replicas of 1 million unique cDNA reads from the same blood draw for two donors, one aged 18 to 29 and one aged 80 or older. Using deep sequencing normalized with unique cDNA molecular identifiers, the study measured how TCR beta repertoire diversity changes with age. To avoid experimental bias, donors of different ages were randomly spread across the sequencing lanes.

On this clonotype itself: Its binding antigen is unknown. Base quality data are lacking; no much larger clone is found one base away.

Summary of the overall study and its limitations: Observed TCR beta diversity correlated strongly with the percentage of naive T cells measured by flow cytometry. Compared with the aged group, the long-lived group had more naive CD4+ T cells, fewer expanded clones and increased TCR diversity, a pattern suggesting age selection. The CMV infection status of donors was not known, potentially confounding age-related changes in expanded clonotypes. Observed TCR beta diversity per million T cells fell roughly linearly with age, and a significant reduction was already apparent by age about 36. Total diversity estimates from one million sequenced T cells were considered lower bounds and underestimates. Bulk unsorted PBMC profiling prevented conclusive comparison of naive and antigen-experienced compartments.

Library prep was done by 5' RACE. Sequencing relied on an Illumina HiSeq 2500. A second PCR of roughly 6 to 11 cycles was performed with a sample-barcoded 5' primer and a J-beta primer mix. A template-switch 5' adaptor carrying 12 random nucleotides introduced a unique molecular identifier onto each TCR beta cDNA molecule. Each sample yielded at least 2.5 million CDR3-containing paired-end reads. First-strand cDNA was synthesized from all RNA with the Mint cDNA synthesis kit, primed by a TRBC-specific oligonucleotide. Following uracil-DNA glycosylase treatment, a first 18-cycle PCR with universal primers M1SS and BC2_uni_R was performed on all cDNA. Per the authors' processing: For normalization, 1 million high-quality reads, each with a distinct molecular identifier, were randomly selected from each sample. Instead of being binned into consensus sequences, reads that shared molecular identifiers were thrown out. MiTCR, with a Q25 quality threshold and the strictest error-elimination algorithm, was used for CDR3 identification, clonotype clustering and error correction. A nonparametric unseen species model with Euler transformation was used to estimate lower-bound total TCR beta diversity. TCRdb's own reprocessing of the public reads used fastp at Q25 and MiXCR and kept productive beta chains. Each record represents a unique CDR3 protein, reported with the most common genes and DNA among its rows. In this record, the V and J calls reflect TCRdb's handling and not the investigators' own analysis. The sample yields roughly 790,000 distinct CDR3 sequences; 43% were counted once. The ten largest account for around 20% of the sample.

As encoded in the germline V gene, CDR1 is LGHNA while CDR2 is YSLEER. The CDR3, from cysteine to phenylalanine, totals 13 residues. Only the CDR3 portion is preserved as DNA: 39 bases, with reading frame beginning at the first base. The V end loses 3 bases and the J end loses 3 bases, and a stretch of 8 bases separates them. Donors were 30 to 45 systemically healthy Caucasian individuals from Russia aged about 6 to 100 years. About 9.6 milliliters of peripheral blood were collected from each donor into EDTA-treated Vacutainer tubes. Ficoll-Paque density-gradient centrifugation was used to isolate PBMCs, with at least 6 million per sample. Trizol reagent was used to extract total RNA from the PBMCs, yielding at least 5 micrograms per sample. For every donor, an aliquot of PBMCs went through flow cytometry to measure the percentages of naive CD45RAhigh/CD27high T cells.

Sequenced input: blood. The source of this sequence is a woman aged 60-75 years in good health. The rearrangement joined TRBV4-3 to TRBJ2-5, and perhaps TRBD2 as D gene, on 5 matching bases. CDR3 sequence: CASSHGSEETQYF. The DNA is as follows: TGCGCCAGCAGCCACGGTAGCGAAGAGACCCAGTACTTC.